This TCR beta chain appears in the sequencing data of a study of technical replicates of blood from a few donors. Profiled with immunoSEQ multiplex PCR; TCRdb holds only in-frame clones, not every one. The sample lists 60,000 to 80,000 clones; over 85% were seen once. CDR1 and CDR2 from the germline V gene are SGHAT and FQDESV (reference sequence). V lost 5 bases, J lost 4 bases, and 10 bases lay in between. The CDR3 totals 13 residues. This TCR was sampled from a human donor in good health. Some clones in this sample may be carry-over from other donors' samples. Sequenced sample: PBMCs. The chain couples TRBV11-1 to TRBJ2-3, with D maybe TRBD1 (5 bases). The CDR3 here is CASSPLGADTQYF. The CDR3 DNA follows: TGTGCCAGCAGCCCCCTAGGGGCAGATACGCAGTATTTT.